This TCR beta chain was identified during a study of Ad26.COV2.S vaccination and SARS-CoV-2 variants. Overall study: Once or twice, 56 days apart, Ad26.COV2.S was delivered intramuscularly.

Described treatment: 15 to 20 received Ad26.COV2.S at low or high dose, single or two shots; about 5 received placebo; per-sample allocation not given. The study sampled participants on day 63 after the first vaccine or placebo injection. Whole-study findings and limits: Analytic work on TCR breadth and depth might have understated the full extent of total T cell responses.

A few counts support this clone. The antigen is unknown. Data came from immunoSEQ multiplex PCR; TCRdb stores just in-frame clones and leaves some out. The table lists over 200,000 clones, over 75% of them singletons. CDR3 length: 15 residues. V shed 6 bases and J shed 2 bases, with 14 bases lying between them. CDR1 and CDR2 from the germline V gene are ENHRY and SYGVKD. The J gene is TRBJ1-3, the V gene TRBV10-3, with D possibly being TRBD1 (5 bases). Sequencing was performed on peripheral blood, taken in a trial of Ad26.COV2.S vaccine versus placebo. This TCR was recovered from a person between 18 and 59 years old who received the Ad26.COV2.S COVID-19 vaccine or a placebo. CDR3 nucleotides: TGTGCCATCAGCCTCGGGGGTGCGGCTGGAAACACCATATATTTT. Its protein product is CAISLGGAAGNTIYF.